A selection of T cell receptor beta chains follows, all from one sample in a study of shared clonotypes between healthy human individuals. The data were produced by immunoSEQ multiplex PCR, yet TCRdb's version contains in-frame clones alone and is incomplete. The table has hundreds of thousands of clones, around 73% seen once. Sequenced: memory CD4+ T cells sorted from blood. The receptors derive from a woman aged 25-40 years in good health. CDR3s include the opening cysteine and the closing phenylalanine or tryptophan. Fields, in order: J gene, V gene, CDR3 length, D gene, clone size, CDR3 DNA, CDR3 protein. The D gene is left open where the match is weak. Not all rows give a size; the values are once, few, many and, for expanded clones, a class.

TRBJ2-2	TRBV6-1	14	.	medium-sized	TGTGCCAGCATCTTGACAGGGAACACCGGGGAGCTGTTTTTT	CASILTGNTGELFF
TRBJ2-5	TRBV7-2	12	.	.	TGTGCCAGCAGTTTAACGCGGGAGACCCAGTACTTC	CASSLTRETQYF
TRBJ2-7	TRBV5-6	17	TRBD2	once	TGTGCCAGCAGCTTTCGTCCCGGCGCTAGCGGAATGTACGAGCAGTACTTC	CASSFRPGASGMYEQYF
TRBJ2-5	TRBV7-2	12	.	.	TGTGCCAGCAGCTTAGAGCGGGAGACCCAGTACTTC	CASSLERETQYF
TRBJ2-1	TRBV28	14	TRBD2	.	TGTGCCAGCAGTTTGGGGACTAGGGAAAATGAGCAGTTCTTC	CASSLGTRENEQFF
TRBJ1-2	TRBV28	13	.	few	TGTGCCAGCAGTCCAAAGGTGGACTATGGCTACACCTTC	CASSPKVDYGYTF
TRBJ2-1	TRBV19	15	TRBD2	.	TGTGCCAGTAGTATAAGGCTAGCGGGAGAGTATGAGCAGTTCTTC	CASSIRLAGEYEQFF
TRBJ1-3	TRBV19	15	.	.	TGTGCCAGCCTGGGGAGCCGGATTCGTGGAAACACCATATATTTT	CASLGSRIRGNTIYF
TRBJ2-3	TRBV5-1	18	TRBD2	many	TGCGCCAGCAGCGTTGGCGCCTTACTAGCGGGGGCCACAGATACGCAGTATTTT	CASSVGALLAGATDTQYF
TRBJ2-7	TRBV29-1	16	TRBD2	.	TGCAGCGTGTCTAGCGGACAACCCACCGGAGGGTACGAGCAGTACTTC	CSVSSGQPTGGYEQYF
TRBJ2-1	TRBV11-2	13	.	.	TGTGCCAGCAGCTCGGGACCGGGGAATGAGCAGTTCTTC	CASSSGPGNEQFF
TRBJ1-4	TRBV2	14	.	.	TGTGCCAGCGGGGACATGGATGCTAATGAAAAACTGTTTTTT	CASGDMDANEKLFF
TRBJ2-1	TRBV6-5	15	.	.	TGTGCCAGCAGTTACTCGATTGGGGGATACAATGAGCAGTTCTTC	CASSYSIGGYNEQFF
TRBJ2-7	TRBV9	14	.	.	TGTGCCAGCAGCGTAGCTAATCAGGCCCACGAGCAGTACTTC	CASSVANQAHEQYF
TRBJ2-7	TRBV27	15	.	.	TGTGCCAGCAGTTTCAGGGGGGTCAGCTCCTACGAGCAGTACTTC	CASSFRGVSSYEQYF
TRBJ1-1	TRBV18	16	TRBD1	.	TGTGCCAGCTCACCAGCGGAACAGGGGGGGAACACTGAAGCTTTCTTT	CASSPAEQGGNTEAFF
TRBJ2-7	TRBV12-2	15	.	.	TGTGCAAGTCGATTGATTCTAAAAATCTCCTACGAGCAGTACTTC	CASRLILKISYEQYF
TRBJ1-1	TRBV4-1	15	.	.	TGCGCCAGCAGCCCGGGGTTGTCGACGAACACTGAAGCTTTCTTT	CASSPGLSTNTEAFF
TRBJ1-5	TRBV28	15	.	.	TGTGCCAGCAGCCCCATGACAGGCGGCAATCAGCCCCAGCATTTT	CASSPMTGGNQPQHF
TRBJ2-7	TRBV19	16	.	.	TGTGCCAGTAGTAGGCGACTAGGAGGGGACAGCTACGAGCAGTACTTC	CASSRRLGGDSYEQYF
TRBJ2-7	TRBV5-5	19	TRBD2	.	TGTGCCAGCAGCTTACTACATACCGGACTAGCGGGAGGTCGAAACGAGCAGTACTTC	CASSLLHTGLAGGRNEQYF
TRBJ1-2	TRBV29-1	13	.	few	TGCAGCGTTGGGGCGGAGGCTAACTATGGCTACACCTTC	CSVGAEANYGYTF
TRBJ1-5	TRBV7-9	17	TRBD1	.	TGTGCCAGCAGCTCCGGAGGTACAGGGACAGTCAATCAGCCCCAGCATTTT	CASSSGGTGTVNQPQHF
TRBJ1-3	TRBV11-2	16	.	.	TGTGCCAGCAGCTTAGATATGTCCGGGGCTGGAAACACCATATATTTT	CASSLDMSGAGNTIYF
TRBJ2-3	TRBV28	12	.	.	TGTGCCACCGACTCCTCCACAGATACGCAGTATTTT	CATDSSTDTQYF
TRBJ1-2	TRBV28	15	.	.	TGTGCCAGCAGTTCAGTAACACAGCTTAACTATGGCTACACCTTC	CASSSVTQLNYGYTF
TRBJ1-1	TRBV6-1	15	.	once	TGTGCCAGCAGAAGAATCGACAGGAGATACACTGAAGCTTTCTTT	CASRRIDRRYTEAFF
TRBJ1-4	TRBV28	11	.	.	TGTGCCAGCAGTTTAAGGGAAAAACTGTTTTTT	CASSLREKLFF
TRBJ2-1	TRBV28	19	TRBD1	.	TGTGCCAGCAGTTTTGGCAGGGGGTTCGGCAGGAGCTCCTACAATGAGCAGTTCTTC	CASSFGRGFGRSSYNEQFF
TRBJ2-1	TRBV6-5	15	TRBD2	.	TGTGCCAGCAATTCGAGACTAGCGGGATACAATGAGCAGTTCTTC	CASNSRLAGYNEQFF
TRBJ2-7	TRBV28	15	TRBD1	.	TGTGCCAGCAGACAGGAGGGGACAGGGAGGAACGAGCAGTACTTC	CASRQEGTGRNEQYF
TRBJ2-7	TRBV27	14	TRBD1	.	TGTGCCCCCCGCCCGGACAGGGGGAACAGCGAGCAGTACTTC	CAPRPDRGNSEQYF
TRBJ2-7	TRBV6-1	14	.	.	TGTGCCAGCAGTGATACAGTGATTCCGCGTGAGCAGTACTTC	CASSDTVIPREQYF
TRBJ1-4	TRBV4-1	14	.	.	TGCGCCAGCAGCCGCGACAGAACGCGTAAAAAACTGTTTTTT	CASSRDRTRKKLFF
TRBJ2-2	TRBV7-9	15	TRBD1	.	TGTGCCAGCAGCCTCGGGGACAGATCCACCGGGGAGCTGTTTTTT	CASSLGDRSTGELFF
TRBJ1-5	TRBV6-1	18	.	.	TGTGCCAGCAGTGAAGCGTACAGGGACGCCTTAGGGAATCAGCCCCAGCATTTT	CASSEAYRDALGNQPQHF
TRBJ2-6	TRBV7-8	19	TRBD1	.	TGTGCCAGCAGCTTGACCGGGACAGGGGGCGTCTCAGGGGCCAACGTCCTGACTTTC	CASSLTGTGGVSGANVLTF
TRBJ1-5	TRBV19	16	TRBD1	once	TGTGCCAGTAGTATACCGGGACAGGGAGGTGTTCAGCCCCAGCATTTT	CASSIPGQGGVQPQHF
TRBJ1-2	TRBV28	14	TRBD1	few	TGTGCCACTAAGCGGGTGGACAGGGATTATGGCTACACCTTC	CATKRVDRDYGYTF
TRBJ2-5	TRBV12-5	19	TRBD2	.	TGTGCTAGTGGTTTGGCGACTAGCGGGAGTGATTTGTGGCCAGAGACCCAGTACTTC	CASGLATSGSDLWPETQYF
TRBJ2-1	TRBV29-1	14	TRBD2	.	TGCAGCGTTGATACTAGCGGGAGTTCAAATGAGCAGTTCTTC	CSVDTSGSSNEQFF
TRBJ1-2	TRBV15	12	.	.	TGTGCCACCAGCTTCCAGGACTATGGCTACACCTTC	CATSFQDYGYTF
TRBJ1-4	TRBV30	15	.	.	TGTGCCTGGAGCCTAGTACAGAGGGGTAATGAAAAACTGTTTTTT	CAWSLVQRGNEKLFF
TRBJ2-3	TRBV29-1	14	.	.	TGCAGCGTTGCAGCCGGGGCGGCCACAGATACGCAGTATTTT	CSVAAGAATDTQYF
TRBJ2-5	TRBV7-8	16	.	.	TGTGCCAGCAGCTTAGGGATCCTCTCCCCTGGTGAGACCCAGTACTTC	CASSLGILSPGETQYF
TRBJ2-3	TRBV6-4	16	.	.	TGTGCCAGCAGTGACCGGGCCGGTGGAGGCACAGATACGCAGTATTTT	CASSDRAGGGTDTQYF
TRBJ2-7	TRBV29-1	16	.	.	TGCAGCGTTCTCCAAAGGACCGTCATGACCAATTACGAGCAGTACTTC	CSVLQRTVMTNYEQYF
TRBJ2-1	TRBV9	13	.	.	TGTGCCAGCAGCGATGCCCTCGCCAATGAGCAGTTCTTC	CASSDALANEQFF
TRBJ1-1	TRBV19	17	TRBD1	.	TGTGCCAGTAGACCCCTCCGGACAGGGGGCTTGAACACTGAAGCTTTCTTT	CASRPLRTGGLNTEAFF
TRBJ1-4	TRBV28	15	TRBD1	once	TGTGCCAGCAGCCCAGCCGGGACAGGGAATGAAAAACTGTTTTTT	CASSPAGTGNEKLFF
TRBJ1-2	TRBV5-4	15	.	.	TGTGCCAGCAGCTTCCTACAACGGACAGACTATGGCTACACCTTC	CASSFLQRTDYGYTF
TRBJ2-1	TRBV2	12	TRBD2	.	TGTGCCAGCAGTGCCTCTAGCGGGAGGGAGTTCTTC	CASSASSGREFF
TRBJ2-5	TRBV2	13	.	.	TGTGCCAGCAGCTCCCCCCCGCCGTCGGCCCAGTACTTC	CASSSPPPSAQYF
TRBJ1-2	TRBV27	14	.	.	TGTGCCAGCAGTTTCACCGGACCATCTTGGGGCTACACCTTC	CASSFTGPSWGYTF
TRBJ2-2	TRBV30	15	.	.	TGTGCCTGGAGTGTTGGAGGGGGGAAAACCGGGGAGCTGTTTTTT	CAWSVGGGKTGELFF
TRBJ1-1	TRBV27	14	.	.	TGTGCCAGCAGTCTTACGACAGGGAACACTGAAGCTTTCTTT	CASSLTTGNTEAFF
TRBJ1-1	TRBV27	13	.	once	TGTGCCAGCTGTAGGCTCACGAACACTGAAGCTTTCTTT	CASCRLTNTEAFF
TRBJ1-2	TRBV7-2	15	TRBD1	.	TGTGCCAGCAGCCTCCCGGGACAGGGAAACTATGGCTACACCTTC	CASSLPGQGNYGYTF
TRBJ2-2	TRBV5-1	15	.	.	TGCGCCAGCAGCATCGGAGTTTCGGGCACCGGGGAGCTGTTTTTT	CASSIGVSGTGELFF